The present entry profiles one T cell receptor beta chain with its context. The antigen remains undetermined. This sample was included in a study of a mutant IDH1 vaccine in newly diagnosed glioma. Time point specified: week 35, safety follow-up. In every dose of vaccine, 300 ug of mutant IDH1 20-mer peptide was given alongside topical imiquimod. Clones were sequenced by immunoSEQ multiplex PCR, and TCRdb holds only the in-frame ones, with some missing. The data show 40,000 to 60,000 clones, under 85% seen once. Germline lookup yields CDR1 MNHEY and CDR2 SMNVEV (reference sequence). Deletions cut 5 bases from V and 5 bases from J, with 7 bases between. There are 11 residues in the CDR3.

The rearrangement joins TRBV27 to TRBJ2-7; no clear D. This material consisted of PBMCs, taken from a glioma patient whose treatment included an IDH1 peptide vaccine. This clonotype was sampled from a middle-aged man with glioma. CDR3 in amino acids: CASSGGDEQYF. Here the CDR3 DNA reads TGTGCCAGCAGTGGCGGAGACGAGCAGTACTTC.